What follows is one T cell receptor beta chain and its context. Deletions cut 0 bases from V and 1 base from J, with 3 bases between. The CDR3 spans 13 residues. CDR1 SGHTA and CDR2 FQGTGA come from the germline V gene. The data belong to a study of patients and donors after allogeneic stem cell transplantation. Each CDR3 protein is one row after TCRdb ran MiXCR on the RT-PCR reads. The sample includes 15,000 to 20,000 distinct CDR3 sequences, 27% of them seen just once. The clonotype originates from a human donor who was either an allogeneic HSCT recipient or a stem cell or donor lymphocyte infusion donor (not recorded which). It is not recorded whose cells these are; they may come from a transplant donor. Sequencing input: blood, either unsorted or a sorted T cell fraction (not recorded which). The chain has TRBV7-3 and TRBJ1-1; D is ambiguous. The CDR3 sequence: CASSLTRNTEAFF. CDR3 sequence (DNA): TGTGCCAGCAGCTTAACCAGGAACACTGAAGCTTTCTTT.